This TCR beta chain was observed in a study of T cells in Graves' hyperthyroidism and ophthalmopathy. This clonotype was detected many times. Hyperthyroidism patients were newly diagnosed, had disease duration under 2 months, and were aged 18 to 65 years. Based on clinical symptoms, serum thyroxine and TRAb, thyroid ultrasound and orbital computed tomography, diagnoses were reached. V was cut by 0 bases and J by 1 base, with 3 bases left in between. The CDR3 length is 13 residues. Germline V CDR1 and CDR2: ENHRY, SYGVKD. RNA transcripts yielded amplified TCR beta CDR3 regions. Carried out on the TCR CDR3, a first-round RT-PCR used the HTBI primer set. Via MiXCR, TCRdb re-called the multiplex PCR reads, giving one row per CDR3 protein. The sample holds 750,000 to 900,000 distinct CDR3 sequences, 38% seen once.

This TCR was recovered from a man younger than 35 with Graves' hyperthyroidism. Source material: blood. The chain has TRBV10-3 and TRBJ2-5; no clear D gene. The CDR3 region has the DNA TGTGCCATCAGTGAGTCGGCCCAAGAGACCCAGTACTTC. Translation: CAISESAQETQYF.